This T cell receptor beta chain was observed in a study of radiotherapy plus CTLA-4 blockade in lung cancer. Study context: Of the patients, about 17% showed objective responses and roughly 34% attained disease control.

Focal radiation was given together with CTLA-4 blockade (ipilimumab) to patients with chemo-refractory metastatic non-small-cell lung cancer. Profiled with immunoSEQ multiplex PCR; TCRdb holds only in-frame clones, not every one. The data hold under 110,000 clones, with around 85% observed a single time. The study's findings and limits: Reports identified early blood T cell clone dynamics, with interferon-beta, as the best response predictor.

A remark on this clone: Antigen unknown.

The junction had 7 bases not matched to a gene; V was cut back by 0 bases and J by 4 bases. The length of the CDR3 is 17 residues. In germline, CDR1 is SGHTA, CDR2 FQGNSA. The source material was peripheral blood, sampled from a patient treated with radiotherapy plus ipilimumab. V usage is TRBV7-2 and J usage is TRBJ2-5, with 11 bases matching TRBD2. This TCR came from a human donor with non-small cell lung cancer that progressed on radiotherapy plus ipilimumab. Some clones in this sample may be carry-over from other donors' samples. CDR3 nucleotide sequence: TGTGCCAGCAGCTTAGCTAGCGGGGGGGCACGAGGAGAGACCCAGTACTTC. Its translation is CASSLASGGARGETQYF. The full variable domain, rest sourced from reference TRBV7-2 and TRBJ2-5, is GAGVSQSPSNKVTEKGKDVELRCDPISGHTALYWYRQSLGQGLEFLIYFQGNSAPDKSGLPSDRFSAERTGGSVSTLTIQRTQQEDSAVYLCASSLASGGARGETQYFGPGTRLLVL.